Presented here are 22 T cell receptor beta chains from one specimen sequenced in a study of T cell repertoires in cytomegalovirus infection. A single record per CDR3 protein comes from TCRdb applying MiXCR to the reads. The table shows about 700,000 distinct CDR3 sequences, with approximately 33% occurring only once. No cognate antigen is known for these TCRs. The source material was cultured PBMCs, sampled from culture after CMV antigen stimulation. The receptors originated from a human donor in good health (CMV status not recorded). Some clones in this sample may be carry-over from other donors' samples.

V usage is TRBV6-1 and J usage is TRBJ1-1; TRBD1 might be the D (5 bases). V was trimmed by 4 bases and J by 4 bases, leaving 10 bases between them. Germline loops: CDR1 MNHNS, CDR2 SASEGT. The CDR3 sequence is 13 residues long. The CDR3 loop is CASSVRRGTEAFF. CDR3 in DNA: TGTGCCAGCAGTGTCCGAAGGGGCACTGAAGCTTTCTTT.

The chain couples TRBV19 to TRBJ2-1; 7 bases match TRBD2. After removal of 0 bases from V and 0 bases from J, the junction contained 2 bases not matched to a gene. This CDR3 is 16 amino acids long. CDR1 and CDR2 (germline): LNHDA, SQIVND (reference sequence). The CDR3 nucleotides are TGTGCCAGTAGTATAGATGGGGACTACTCCTACAATGAGCAGTTCTTC. Protein product: CASSIDGDYSYNEQFF.

This clonotype came up a few times. The chain couples TRBV7-8 to TRBJ2-1, with a possible D match to TRBD2 (6 bases). The length of the CDR3 is 18 residues. Germline V gives CDR1 SGHVS, CDR2 FQNEAQ. Deletions cut 5 bases from V and 0 bases from J, with 20 bases between. The CDR3 reads CASSPPLGGPISYNEQFF. Written as DNA, the CDR3 is TGTGCCAGCAGCCCCCCTCTGGGAGGACCTATCTCCTACAATGAGCAGTTCTTC. Based on the CDR3 plus reference TRBV7-8 and TRBJ2-1, the full variable domain is GAGVSQSPRYKVAKRGQDVALRCDPISGHVSLFWYQQALGQGPEFLTYFQNEAQLDKSGLPSDRFFAERPEGSVSTLKIQRTQQEDSAVYLCASSPPLGGPISYNEQFFGPGTRLTVL.

This clonotype occurred a few times. The J gene is TRBJ2-3, the V gene TRBV4-2; 9 nucleotides align to TRBD2. Germline V CDR1 and CDR2: LGHNA, YNFKEQ. Trimming at V came to 4 bases and at J to 1 base, leaving 18 bases not matched to a gene. The CDR3 extends over 20 amino acids. The CDR3 sequence is CASSRLSPWTSDQGTDTQYF. Here the CDR3 DNA reads TGTGCCAGCAGCCGACTATCTCCATGGACTAGCGACCAAGGCACAGATACGCAGTATTTT.

Details on this clonotype: A much larger clone is a single base away; this may be a read error. This chain joins TRBV7-2 and TRBJ1-1, with D perhaps matching TRBD1 (5 bases). The CDR3 is 14 amino acids. The germline V gene has CDR1 SGHTA and CDR2 FQGNSA. V dropped 4 bases and J dropped 7 bases, with 16 bases sitting between them. The CDR3 sequence is CASSSQARGNEAFF. DNA of the CDR3: TGTGCCAGCAGCTCCCAAGCAAGGGGTAATGAAGCTTTCTTT.

This sequence joins TRBV15 and TRBJ2-3, with D perhaps TRBD1 (6 bases). CDR1 is LNHNV, CDR2 YYDKDF, per germline (reference sequence). This CDR3 spans 15 amino acids. V lost 7 bases and J 2 bases, leaving 16 bases between the germline ends. In nucleotides, the CDR3 is TGTGCCACCAAGCCGGACCGGGACAACACAGATACGCAGTATTTT. This sequence encodes CATKPDRDNTDTQYF.

Only a few counts were recorded for this clonotype. The chain combines TRBV5-6 with TRBJ1-5; the D gene is possibly TRBD1 (6 bases). Germline V gene data show CDR1 as SGHDT and CDR2 as YYEEEE. V was pared by 3 bases and J by 5 bases, with 21 bases between. This CDR3 has 17 amino acids. The CDR3 DNA follows: TGTGCCAGCAGCTCCTTGTCGGGGGCGGGGGGTGATCAGCCCCAGCATTTT. As protein: CASSSLSGAGGDQPQHF.

This clonotype showed up just a few times. The chain recombines TRBV7-2 with TRBJ1-1, with D possibly matching TRBD1 (5 bases). The V and J ends lost 6 bases and 8 bases respectively, with 16 bases between them. Germline CDR1 is SGHTA and CDR2 is FQGNSA. The CDR3 has 13 amino acids. CDR3 bases: TGTGCCAGCAGATCTCAGGGTTACGGGGAAGCTTTCTTT. Its protein product is CASRSQGYGEAFF.

This clonotype was observed a few times. The rearrangement uses TRBV19 and TRBJ2-7, with TRBD1 matching 7 bases. CDR1 and CDR2 from the germline V gene are LNHDA and SQIVND (reference sequence). The trim removed 6 bases at V and 4 bases at J, leaving 9 bases unmatched. The CDR3 contains 14 residues. As DNA, the CDR3 is TGTGCCAGTAGCCCCGGCAGGGGGTCATACGAGCAGTACTTC. Amino acids: CASSPGRGSYEQYF. Together with reference TRBV19 and TRBJ2-7, the CDR3 gives the full variable domain: DGGITQSPKYLFRKEGQNVTLSCEQNLNHDAMYWYRQDPGQGLRLIYYSQIVNDFQKGDIAEGYSVSREKKESFPLTVTSAQKNPTAFYLCASSPGRGSYEQYFGPGTRLTVT.

This clonotype was seen ten or more times. The chain recombines TRBV7-2 with TRBJ2-5, with D perhaps matching TRBD1 (5 bases). The CDR3 is 14 amino acids. Trimming pared 1 base from V and 2 bases from J, leaving 8 bases between. Per the germline V gene, CDR1 is SGHTA and CDR2 is FQGNSA. The CDR3 is CASSLDRTQETQYF. The CDR3 nucleotides are TGTGCCAGCAGCTTAGACCGGACACAAGAGACCCAGTACTTC.

In this sample, this clonotype turned up once. The DNA for the CDR3 is TGTGCCAGCAGTTCAGACAGGGCTGGCTACACCTTC. Protein product: CASSSDRAGYTF. This chain joins TRBV3-1 and TRBJ1-2; 7 bases are shared with TRBD1. Germline lookup yields CDR1 LGHDT and CDR2 YNNKEL (reference sequence). The CDR3 spans 12 residues. V was clipped by 6 bases and J by 7 bases; unmatched bases: 5.

The chain is built from TRBV2 and TRBJ2-7; maybe TRBD1 (6 bases). Germline CDR1 SNHLY, CDR2 FYNNEI. CDR3 length: 15 amino acids. V lost 8 bases and J lost 0, with 17 bases in between. CDR3 sequence: CASGEDSLFSYEQYF. CDR3 DNA sequence: TGTGCCAGCGGCGAGGACAGCTTATTCTCCTACGAGCAGTACTTC.

The chain is built from TRBV20-1 and TRBJ2-1, with 11 bases matching TRBD2. Germline CDR1 reads DFQATT; CDR2 reads SNEGSKA (reference sequence). The CDR3 covers 16 residues. Trimming cost V 0 bases and J 5 bases; bases outside gene matches: 6. CDR3 loop: CSARDYKLAGDNEQFF. Here the CDR3 DNA reads TGCAGTGCTAGAGATTATAAACTAGCGGGGGACAATGAGCAGTTCTTC.

This clonotype occurred a few times. V gene TRBV6-1 combines with J gene TRBJ1-5; the D gene is possibly TRBD1 (5 bases). Germline assignment: CDR1 MNHNS and CDR2 SASEGT. The CDR3 contains 13 residues. V was shortened by 6 bases and J by 8 bases, with 14 bases between the two germline ends. This CDR3 is CASRATGNKPQHF. The CDR3 nucleotides read TGTGCCAGCAGAGCTACAGGTAATAAGCCCCAGCATTTT.

The V and J genes are TRBV10-3 and TRBJ2-7; D is possibly TRBD1 (6 bases). The CDR3 runs to 13 residues. Trimming pared 11 bases from V and 2 bases from J, leaving 16 bases between. The germline gives CDR1 ENHRY, CDR2 SYGVKD. CDR3: CASGAGAPYEQYF. The CDR3 DNA follows: TGTGCCTCTGGGGCAGGGGCCCCCTACGAGCAGTACTTC.

The chain couples TRBV6-5 to TRBJ1-1; TRBD1 agrees at 8 bases. This CDR3 region has 14 residues. Germline V gene lookup returns CDR1 MNHEY and CDR2 SVGAGI. Trimming cost V 2 bases and J 9 bases; bases outside gene matches: 8. CDR3 DNA sequence: TGTGCCAGCAGTTACGGGGACAGGCAGGGGAAAGCTTTCTTT. This encodes CASSYGDRQGKAFF.

Many counts were recorded for this clonotype. The V and J genes are TRBV7-8 and TRBJ2-5; D not resolved. CDR3 length equals 11 residues. The V end was cut by 6 bases, the J end by 7 bases, with 9 bases between. Per germline, CDR1 SGHVS and CDR2 FQNEAQ. CDR3 in DNA: TGTGCCAGCAGTTATGTGGGGACCCAGTACTTC. It specifies CASSYVGTQYF.

The chain joins TRBV11-3 to TRBJ2-7, with D uncertain. Looked up from germline, CDR1 is SGHNT and CDR2 is YENEEA. There are 13 residues in the CDR3. Trimming took off 1 base at V and 6 bases at J, with 10 bases between the two ends. Written as DNA, the CDR3 is TGTGCCAGCAGCTTAGGAGGCCAGAGCGAGCAGTACTTC. Its protein is CASSLGGQSEQYF. Full variable domain (missing parts from reference TRBV11-3 and TRBJ2-7): EAGVVQSPRYKIIEKKQPVAFWCNPISGHNTLYWYLQNLGQGPELLIRYENEEAVDDSQLPKDRFSAERLKGVDSTLKIQPAELGDSAVYLCASSLGGQSEQYFGPGTRLTVT.

The genes are TRBV12-3 or TRBV12-4 and TRBJ2-3; 10 bases agree with TRBD2. CDR3 size: 21 residues. V trimming: 2 bases; J trimming: 3 bases; junction bases outside the gene matches: 20. The CDR3 DNA reads as TGTGCCAGCAGTTTACATCCCCGGCGAGGGCTAGCGGGAGTTGGGACAGATACGCAGTATTTT. This sequence encodes CASSLHPRRGLAGVGTDTQYF.

This clonotype was recorded a few times. The rearrangement links TRBV25-1 to TRBJ1-1; the D gene is possibly TRBD1 (5 bases). The CDR3 is 16 residues long. Germline loops: CDR1 MGHDK, CDR2 SYGVNS. V was cut by 5 bases and J by 2 bases, with 18 bases left in between. CDR3 in amino acids: CASSPGFKTENTEAFF. The DNA for the CDR3 is TGTGCCAGCAGTCCTGGGTTCAAGACAGAAAACACTGAAGCTTTCTTT.

The V call is TRBV6-5, the J call TRBJ2-1; 8 bases are shared with TRBD2. Trimming took 7 bases from V and 7 from J; bases not matched to a gene: 6. Germline CDR1 is MNHEY and CDR2 is SVGAGI. The CDR3 runs to 13 residues. This CDR3 is CASKNGGGNEQFF. CDR3 DNA sequence: TGTGCCAGCAAAAACGGGGGGGGGAATGAGCAGTTCTTC.

This sequence joins TRBV19 and TRBJ1-2; 8 nucleotides agree with TRBD1. CDR3 length: 17 residues. Per germline, CDR1 LNHDA and CDR2 SQIVND (reference sequence). J lost 2 bases, V lost 3 bases, and 11 bases had no gene match. CDR3 amino acids: CASSIGTGDRGNYGYTF. The CDR3 nucleotides are TGTGCCAGTAGTATTGGGACAGGAGATAGGGGGAACTATGGCTACACCTTC.